These T cell receptor beta chains were read from a single sample in a study of OX40 agonist ivuxolimab in advanced cancers. The assay was immunoSEQ multiplex PCR, and TCRdb's table has in-frame clones only and misses some. The table records more than 75,000 clones, about 86% of them present only once. The starting material was CD4+ or CD8+ T cells sorted from blood, obtained in a trial of the OX40 agonist ivuxolimab. These receptors all stem from an adult with an advanced solid tumor such as melanoma, head and neck, liver or kidney cancer. Both conserved end residues are part of each CDR3. The D gene is left open where the match is weak. Rows may omit the clone size; those that give it use once, few, many or a size class.

v_gene: TRBV5-1
d_gene: NA
j_gene: TRBJ1-5
abundance: NA
CDR3nt: TGCGCCAGCAGCTTTAATGGGGGGGTAGGTCAGCCCCAGCATTTT
CDR3aa: CASSFNGGVGQPQHF

v_gene: TRBV6-5
d_gene: NA
j_gene: TRBJ1-5
abundance: NA
CDR3nt: TGTGCCAGCAGTTACATTGGGCGCAATCAGCCCCAGCATTTT
CDR3aa: CASSYIGRNQPQHF

v_gene: TRBV9
d_gene: TRBD2
j_gene: TRBJ2-7
abundance: NA
CDR3nt: TGTGCCAGCAGCGCGACCCTAACTGGGGCGGGAGTCCACGAGCAGTACTTC
CDR3aa: CASSATLTGAGVHEQYF

v_gene: TRBV5-1
d_gene: TRBD1
j_gene: TRBJ1-4
abundance: NA
CDR3nt: TGCGCCAGCAGCTTCCAGGGGGTGGATGAAAAACTGTTTTTT
CDR3aa: CASSFQGVDEKLFF

v_gene: TRBV4-1
d_gene: NA
j_gene: TRBJ1-1
abundance: NA
CDR3nt: TGCGCCAGCAGCCAAGGGGTGATAGGCTTGTGGAACACTGAAGCTTTCTTT
CDR3aa: CASSQGVIGLWNTEAFF

v_gene: TRBV20-1
d_gene: NA
j_gene: TRBJ1-1
abundance: few
CDR3nt: TGCAGTGCTAGTAGGGGAGGTGAAGCTTTCTTT
CDR3aa: CSASRGGEAFF

v_gene: TRBV6-5
d_gene: NA
j_gene: TRBJ1-2
abundance: once
CDR3nt: TGTGCCAGCAGTGAAGTTGGGTCAGGTGGCTACACCTTC
CDR3aa: CASSEVGSGGYTF

v_gene: TRBV4-2
d_gene: NA
j_gene: TRBJ1-5
abundance: NA
CDR3nt: TGTGCCAGCAGCCAAACCCAGGGAGGGAATCAGCCCCAGCATTTT
CDR3aa: CASSQTQGGNQPQHF

v_gene: TRBV5-1
d_gene: TRBD1
j_gene: TRBJ1-2
abundance: NA
CDR3nt: TGCGCCAGCAGCTTGGCTTCGGACAGGGTCGATGGCTACACCTTC
CDR3aa: CASSLASDRVDGYTF

v_gene: TRBV23-1
d_gene: NA
j_gene: TRBJ1-5
abundance: few
CDR3nt: TGCGCCAGCAGTCAATCCTCAGGCAGCTTGAATCAGCCCCAGCATTTT
CDR3aa: CASSQSSGSLNQPQHF

v_gene: TRBV2
d_gene: NA
j_gene: TRBJ1-6
abundance: NA
CDR3nt: TGTGCCACGATGACCGATTTGGATTCACCCCTCCACTTT
CDR3aa: CATMTDLDSPLHF

v_gene: TRBV5-4
d_gene: NA
j_gene: TRBJ2-3
abundance: NA
CDR3nt: TGTGCCAGCAGCCCCGGCCAGGCAGTCTGGGATACGCAGTATTTT
CDR3aa: CASSPGQAVWDTQYF

v_gene: TRBV19
d_gene: NA
j_gene: TRBJ2-3
abundance: NA
CDR3nt: TGTGCCAGTAGTAGACGGTCTAGCACAGATACGCAGTATTTT
CDR3aa: CASSRRSSTDTQYF

v_gene: TRBV7-2
d_gene: NA
j_gene: TRBJ2-1
abundance: NA
CDR3nt: TGTGCCAGCAGCTTAGGTGAGGGGTCGGATGAGCAGTTCTTC
CDR3aa: CASSLGEGSDEQFF

v_gene: TRBV19
d_gene: TRBD1
j_gene: TRBJ2-1
abundance: NA
CDR3nt: TGTGCCAGTAGAATCGGACAGGCAGGTGAGCAGTTCTTC
CDR3aa: CASRIGQAGEQFF

v_gene: TRBV6-6
d_gene: NA
j_gene: TRBJ1-4
abundance: NA
CDR3nt: TGTGCCAGCAGTTACTCGGGGGAGGACTGGCAAAAACTGTTTTTT
CDR3aa: CASSYSGEDWQKLFF

v_gene: TRBV7-6
d_gene: NA
j_gene: TRBJ2-3
abundance: NA
CDR3nt: TGTGCCAGCAGCCCTAGCAGGGTGGATACGCAGTATTTT
CDR3aa: CASSPSRVDTQYF

v_gene: TRBV30
d_gene: NA
j_gene: TRBJ2-5
abundance: NA
CDR3nt: TGTGCCTGGAGCGCGCCGGGACTGGCTGGTGGGACCCAGTACTTC
CDR3aa: CAWSAPGLAGGTQYF

v_gene: TRBV7-3
d_gene: NA
j_gene: TRBJ1-1
abundance: NA
CDR3nt: TGTGCCAGCAGCCCACAGGCGATGAACACTGAAGCTTTCTTT
CDR3aa: CASSPQAMNTEAFF

v_gene: TRBV5-1
d_gene: NA
j_gene: TRBJ1-1
abundance: once
CDR3nt: TGCGCCAGCAGCTTGCAGAATGTAAACACTGAAGCTTTCTTT
CDR3aa: CASSLQNVNTEAFF

v_gene: TRBV27
d_gene: NA
j_gene: TRBJ2-7
abundance: NA
CDR3nt: TGTGCCAGCAGAACCCCGGGACGCCTACCCTACGAGCAGTACTTC
CDR3aa: CASRTPGRLPYEQYF

v_gene: TRBV5-1
d_gene: NA
j_gene: TRBJ2-5
abundance: NA
CDR3nt: TGCGCCAGCAGCTTGGGGGCCCCGGGAGAGACCCAGTACTTC
CDR3aa: CASSLGAPGETQYF

v_gene: TRBV19
d_gene: NA
j_gene: TRBJ1-1
abundance: NA
CDR3nt: TGTGCCAGTAGGTCATTCGGACAGAACACTGAAGCTTTCTTT
CDR3aa: CASRSFGQNTEAFF

v_gene: TRBV5-1
d_gene: NA
j_gene: TRBJ1-2
abundance: NA
CDR3nt: TGCGCCAGCAGCTCCGGACTGTTAGGGGATGGCTACACCTTC
CDR3aa: CASSSGLLGDGYTF

v_gene: TRBV7-9
d_gene: TRBD1
j_gene: TRBJ2-4
abundance: NA
CDR3nt: TGTGCCAGCAGCAAGGGACAGGGAGAGCCCGGTGGCATTCAGTACTTC
CDR3aa: CASSKGQGEPGGIQYF

v_gene: TRBV28
d_gene: NA
j_gene: TRBJ2-1
abundance: NA
CDR3nt: TGTGCCAGCACCGGGGGAGGGGGTACCGATGAGCAGTTCTTC
CDR3aa: CASTGGGGTDEQFF